This paragraph reports one T cell receptor (beta chain). The antigen remains undetermined. The junction shows a germline mismatch at one end, possibly a read error. The data derive from a study of shared clonotypes between healthy human individuals. As for the study in general: Three CD4 naive, three CD4 memory, two CD8 naive and one CD8 memory plate were used per donor. Study conclusions and caveats: Relative to memory subsets, naive subsets generally showed larger estimated richness.

Assay used: immunoSEQ multiplex PCR; TCRdb lists only in-frame clones, some missing. Found here are 110,000 or so clones, around 65% of them singletons; the top ten hold roughly a quarter. The CDR3 covers 15 residues. In germline, CDR1 is MDHEN, CDR2 SYDVKM. V is TRBV28 and J is TRBJ2-3; a possible D gene is TRBD1 (6 bases). The sequence came from a woman in her thirties in good health. The material sequenced was memory CD8+ T cells sorted from blood. Subset described: CD45RO+ cells pooled with CCR7-negative TemRA cells. In nucleotides, the CDR3 is TGTGCCAGCAGCGAGGGGACACGACCCACAGGTACGCAGTATTTT. Protein sequence: CASSEGTRPTGTQYF.